Following are 20 T cell receptor beta chains from one sample sequenced in a study of T cells in tuberculosis. Regarding time point: new active TB diagnosis, blood taken before or within 7 days of starting treatment. Produced via immunoSEQ multiplex PCR; TCRdb's table is partial and in-frame only. The data contain 29,000 or so clones, 90% to 95% of them seen just once; the ten biggest clones take up approximately 6.8%. The sample consisted of PBMCs, taken at tuberculosis diagnosis. The source of these receptors is an adult with tuberculosis.

V usage is TRBV27 and J usage is TRBJ2-3; TRBD2 agrees at 8 bases. The CDR3 extends over 17 amino acids. Germline CDR1 is MNHEY and CDR2 is SMNVEV (reference sequence). The V gene end was trimmed by 4 bases and the J gene end by 5 bases; junction bases not matched to a gene: 14. As DNA, the CDR3 is TGTGCCAGCAGTTCTCAGATAGCGGGGCCCCAATTAGATACGCAGTATTTT. It is translated as CASSSQIAGPQLDTQYF.

The V call is TRBV5-1, the J call TRBJ2-3, with 11 bases matching TRBD2. V trimming: 2 bases; J trimming: 4 bases; junction bases outside the gene matches: 6. Per germline, CDR1 SGHRS and CDR2 YFSETQ. The CDR3 is 16 amino acids. CDR3 DNA sequence: TGCGCCAGCAGCTTCCCTGTAGCGGGAGGGCCAGATACGCAGTATTTT. Protein product: CASSFPVAGGPDTQYF.

In its sample, this clone was seen a few times. CDR3 amino acids: CASGRNHEQYF. CDR3 bases: TGTGCCAGCGGCAGGAATCACGAGCAGTACTTC. This chain connects TRBV2 to TRBJ2-7; D is unclear. The germline CDR1 and CDR2 sequences are SNHLY and FYNNEI. The CDR3 covers 11 residues. Trimming stripped 8 bases from V and 5 bases from J, with 10 bases between.

This chain connects TRBV9 to TRBJ2-1, with a weak D call TRBD2 (6 bases). The CDR3 is 15 residues long. The germline gives CDR1 SGDLS, CDR2 YYNGEE. Trimming removed 3 bases at V and 0 bases at J, with 10 bases between. In DNA, the CDR3 is TGTGCCAGCAGCGAGGGGAGGAGCTCCTACAATGAGCAGTTCTTC. Encoded protein: CASSEGRSSYNEQFF.

The J gene is TRBJ2-7, the V gene TRBV9; 8 positions match TRBD2. V lost 0 bases to trimming and J lost 5 bases; unmatched junction nucleotides: 7. Germline loops: CDR1 SGDLS, CDR2 YYNGEE. CDR3 length: 15 amino acids. The DNA for the CDR3 is TGTGCCAGCAGCGTAGGTAGCGGGACTGTCAACGAGCAGTACTTC. Encoded protein: CASSVGSGTVNEQYF.

The chain carries TRBV5-1 and TRBJ2-7, with D perhaps TRBD1 (5 bases). Germline V gives CDR1 SGHRS, CDR2 YFSETQ. The V end lost 1 base, the J end lost 6 bases, and 20 bases lay between the germline ends. The CDR3 consists of 16 residues. This chain's CDR3 is CASSLSTGIKGFEQYF. The CDR3 DNA follows: TGCGCCAGCAGCTTGAGTACAGGTATTAAGGGGTTCGAGCAGTACTTC.

This rearrangement joins TRBV28 to TRBJ1-1; D is possibly TRBD1 (6 bases). The CDR3 is 17 amino acids. Germline V CDR1 and CDR2: MDHEN, SYDVKM. Deletions cut 3 bases from V and 1 base from J, with 18 bases between. As DNA, the CDR3 is TGTGCCAGCAGTTTTGGTATTGAAGGGGGGGAGAACACTGAAGCTTTCTTT. It translates to CASSFGIEGGENTEAFF.

The chain couples TRBV5-5 to TRBJ1-1, with D unclear. The V gene's germline CDR1 is SGHKS and CDR2 YYEKEE (reference sequence). Trimming stripped 1 base from V and 1 base from J, with 17 bases between. CDR3 length equals 17 residues. The CDR3 DNA follows: TGTGCCAGCAGCTTGCGTAGCGGGCAAAAAACGAACACTGAAGCTTTCTTT. Translation gives CASSLRSGQKTNTEAFF.

The chain joins TRBV5-4 to TRBJ2-7; 7 nucleotides agree with TRBD1. CDR1 SGHNT and CDR2 YYREEE come from the germline V gene (reference sequence). Germline trimming cut 0 bases from V and 2 bases from J; bases unmatched to any gene: 11. The CDR3 runs 17 residues. The CDR3 sequence is CASSLGQGGRAPYEQYF. The CDR3 nucleotides read TGTGCCAGCAGCTTGGGACAGGGCGGTCGGGCGCCCTACGAGCAGTACTTC. Drawing the rest from reference TRBV5-4 and TRBJ2-7, the complete variable domain is ETGVTQSPTHLIKTRGQQVTLRCSSQSGHNTVSWYQQALGQGPQFIFQYYREEENGRGNFPPRFSGLQFPNYSSELNVNALELDDSALYLCASSLGQGGRAPYEQYFGPGTRLTVT.

The V call is TRBV2, the J call TRBJ2-1; 11 bases map to TRBD1. Trimming cost V 8 bases and J 5 bases; bases outside gene matches: 14. CDR3 length equals 17 residues. The V gene's germline CDR1 is SNHLY and CDR2 FYNNEI. The CDR3 region is CASLRTGGSRGNNEQFF. The CDR3, as DNA: TGTGCCAGCTTAAGGACAGGGGGCTCCCGTGGTAACAATGAGCAGTTCTTC.

The rearrangement links TRBV21-1 to TRBJ1-2. TRBV21-1 is noted as a pseudogene. The CDR3 contains 17 residues. CDR3 amino acids: CASSKMMSGRLVYGYTF. DNA for the CDR3: TGTGCCAGCAGCAAAATGATGTCGGGGAGACTGGTTTATGGCTACACCTTC.

This clone was seen a handful of times. The rearrangement uses TRBV7-6 and TRBJ2-7, with 8 bases fitting TRBD1. J lost 6 bases, V lost 6 bases, and 10 bases had no gene match. This CDR3 is built from 14 residues. CDR1 and CDR2 from the germline V gene are SGHVS and FNYEAQ. This chain's CDR3 is CASSPAVGTGEQYF. The CDR3 bases are TGTGCCAGCAGTCCAGCGGTAGGGACAGGCGAGCAGTACTTC.

This chain connects TRBV13 to TRBJ1-3, with unresolved D. Germline V CDR1 and CDR2: PRHDT, FYEKMQ (reference sequence). This CDR3 spans 16 amino acids. V gave up 3 bases and J gave up 0 bases, with 12 bases separating them. The CDR3, as DNA: TGTGCCAGCAGCTTTGAACGAACAATCTCTGGAAACACCATATATTTT. It encodes CASSFERTISGNTIYF.

This sequence joins TRBV14 and TRBJ2-2; D is unresolved. CDR1 and CDR2 from the germline V gene are SGHDN and FVKESK. This CDR3 has 15 residues. V was shortened by 2 bases and J by 4 bases, with 11 bases between the two germline ends. CDR3 nucleotide sequence: TGTGCCAGCAGCCAAAATGTGAGGATCACCGGGGAGCTGTTTTTT. It codes for CASSQNVRITGELFF. The variable domain in full, completed from reference TRBV14 and TRBJ2-2, reads EAGVTQFPSHSVIEKGQTVTLRCDPISGHDNLYWYRRVMGKEIKFLLHFVKESKQDESGMPNNRFLAERTGGTYSTLKVQPAELEDSGVYFCASSQNVRITGELFFGEGSRLTVL.

This chain uses TRBV15 with TRBJ1-1; D remains ambiguous. V lost 0 bases and J 1 base, leaving 3 bases between the germline ends. This CDR3 is 13 amino acids long. From germline, CDR1 is LNHNV and CDR2 YYDKDF (reference sequence). CDR3 residues: CATSRERNTEAFF. DNA for the CDR3: TGTGCCACCAGCAGAGAGCGGAACACTGAAGCTTTCTTT.

The chain links TRBV6-5 to TRBJ2-1, with a tentative D call TRBD1 (6 bases). This CDR3 comprises 15 residues. Germline values: CDR1 MNHEY, CDR2 SVGAGI. Trimming took off 4 bases at V and 5 bases at J, with 15 bases between the two ends. The CDR3 bases are TGTGCCAGCAGTTTGACAGGAGGAGATGACAATGAGCAGTTCTTC. Translating gives CASSLTGGDDNEQFF.

This clone was found a few times. The chain has TRBV9 and TRBJ2-7; 10 nucleotides align to TRBD2. The CDR3 has 15 amino acids. Germline loops: CDR1 SGDLS, CDR2 YYNGEE. J was trimmed by 3 bases and V by 2 bases; bases with no gene match: 5. CDR3 in amino acids: CASSVGLAANYEQYF. For the CDR3, the DNA is TGTGCCAGCAGCGTTGGACTAGCGGCCAACTACGAGCAGTACTTC.

The V call is TRBV19, the J call TRBJ1-5; 9 bases fit TRBD1. Trimming removed 5 bases from V and 7 bases from J; junction bases left unmatched: 9. The CDR3 spans 15 residues. CDR1 and CDR2 (germline): LNHDA, SQIVND (reference sequence). The CDR3 DNA follows: TGTGCCAGTAGTCCTCCGGACAGGGGATACCAGCCCCAGCATTTT. It translates to CASSPPDRGYQPQHF.

The chain couples TRBV29-1 to TRBJ2-2, with D possibly TRBD2 on 6 matching bases. CDR1 SQVTM and CDR2 ANQGSEA come from the germline V gene. Trimming stripped 7 bases from V and 2 bases from J, with 14 bases between. The CDR3 is made up of 14 amino acids. CDR3 protein: CSAKQRVNTGELFF. In DNA form, the CDR3 reads TGCAGCGCTAAACAGCGGGTCAACACCGGGGAGCTGTTTTTT.

This chain uses TRBV5-6 with TRBJ1-4; D possibly corresponds to TRBD1 (6 bases). The CDR3 has 15 residues. The V end was cut by 0 bases, the J end by 6 bases, with 12 bases between. The germline gives CDR1 SGHDT, CDR2 YYEEEE. CDR3 bases: TGTGCCAGCAGCTTGGGATGGACAGCCCATGAAAAACTGTTTTTT. Encoded protein: CASSLGWTAHEKLFF.